This TCR beta chain stems from a study of blood T cell repertoires in COVID-19. Study-wide background: Acute-phase and convalescent COVID-19 samples originated in the United States, Italy and Spain. From T cells, B-cell-depleted T cells, or PBMCs came the material, which was cDNA or gDNA.

Study members were between about 18 and 90 years old and lived in 20 to 25 US regions. The germline CDR1 and CDR2 sequences are SNHLY and FYNNEI. This CDR3 region has 13 residues. The V gene lost 0 bases and the J gene lost 2 bases, with 5 bases spanning the gap. Original processing methods: Cell counts per sample came from amplifying reference gene primers. This table comes from immunoSEQ multiplex PCR, and its TCRdb copy is limited to in-frame clones, with some not included. V and J calls plus clone size are reproduced from that table; the DNA served to infer D and trimming. The table lists a few hundred thousand clones, around 90% of them singletons, with more than 1% in the top ten.

Sequencing used PBMCs or T cells enriched from blood (not recorded which). The sequence was obtained from a human donor in a cohort exposed to, infected with or recovered from COVID-19 (not recorded which). The donor label of this sample is uncertain. This rearrangement joins TRBV2 to TRBJ2-7; D is ambiguous. The CDR3 sequence is CASSEARTYEQYF. The CDR3 region has the DNA TGTGCCAGCAGTGAAGCCCGTACCTACGAGCAGTACTTC. Looking up the rest from reference TRBV2 and TRBJ2-7 gives the full variable domain: EPEVTQTPSHQVTQMGQEVILRCVPISNHLYFYWYRQILGQKVEFLVSFYNNEISEKSEIFDDQFSVERPDGSNFTLKIRSTKLEDSAMYFCASSEARTYEQYFGPGTRLTVT.